The following is a TCR beta chain sequence with its context. These data originate in a study of cytomegalovirus exposure and HLA in healthy donors. Both 60 Vbeta primers and 13 Jbeta primers went into the PCR. The assay was immunoSEQ multiplex PCR, and TCRdb's table has in-frame clones only and misses some. The data show roughly 200,000 clones, with approximately 84% seen just once and about 0.6% held by the top ten. The source material was PBMCs. This TCR came from a woman in her 40s in good health and CMV-seronegative.

The chain's CDR3 is CASSLGRQGARDTQYF. In DNA form, the CDR3 reads TGTGCCAGCAGCTTAGGTCGTCAGGGGGCGAGAGATACGCAGTATTTT. This chain uses TRBV7-8 with TRBJ2-3; 8 bases are a match to TRBD1. J lost 5 bases, V lost 1 base, and 8 bases had no gene match. CDR1 and CDR2 from the germline V gene are SGHVS and FQNEAQ. The CDR3 sequence is 16 residues long.